These 30 T cell receptor beta chains share one sample of origin, sequenced in a study of regulatory T cells in long-lasting Graves disease. Time point specified: newly diagnosed GD, antithyroid drugs for less than 3 months. Researchers made the TCR library from RNA that was extracted from PBMCs. Arm-PCR of CDR3 regions and iRepertoire HTBI primers were used to build TCR beta libraries. TCRdb passed the multiplex PCR reads through MiXCR, listing each CDR3 protein once. The repertoire holds about 610,000 distinct CDR3 sequences, about 16% seen once, with more than 10% in the top ten. These data are also associated with another study on T cells in Graves' hyperthyroidism and ophthalmopathy.

The sample was peripheral blood mononuclear cells (PBMCs), taken at new diagnosis, from a patient treated with antithyroid drugs. These receptors were collected from a man between 18 and 35 years old with Graves disease.

This clonotype was counted ten times or more. The DNA of the CDR3 is TGTGCCAGCAGCCCAGTCGGGGGTGCGGGCGAGCAGTACTTC. Its translation is CASSPVGGAGEQYF. V gene TRBV7-3 combines with J gene TRBJ2-7, with D possibly being TRBD2 (6 bases). Between the trimmed V and J ends, which lost 5 bases and 6 bases, there was a span of 17 bases. This CDR3 is built from 14 residues. In germline, CDR1 is SGHTA, CDR2 FQGTGA. Combining the CDR3 with reference TRBV7-3 and TRBJ2-7 gives the whole variable domain GAGVSQTPSNKVTEKGKYVELRCDPISGHTALYWYRQSLGQGPEFLIYFQGTGAADDSGLPNDRFFAVRPEGSVSTLKIQRTERGDSAVYLCASSPVGGAGEQYFGPGTRLTVT.

This clonotype was recorded at least ten times. This chain links TRBV7-2 with TRBJ1-4, with D perhaps matching TRBD1 (5 bases). Germline V gives CDR1 SGHTA, CDR2 FQGNSA. The length of the CDR3 is 15 residues. V was pared by 2 bases and J by 2 bases, with 9 bases between. The chain's CDR3 is CASSLQGSTNEKLFF. Written as DNA, the CDR3 is TGTGCCAGCAGCTTACAGGGCAGTACTAATGAAAAACTGTTTTTT. Variable domain in full (rest from reference TRBV7-2 and TRBJ1-4): GAGVSQSPSNKVTEKGKDVELRCDPISGHTALYWYRQSLGQGLEFLIYFQGNSAPDKSGLPSDRFSAERTGGSVSTLTIQRTQQEDSAVYLCASSLQGSTNEKLFFGSGTQLSVL.

The chain employs TRBV10-2 and TRBJ2-7; D gene unclear. V lost 3 bases to trimming and J lost 2 bases, with 8 bases between them. CDR3 length equals 13 residues. CDR1 WSHSY and CDR2 SAAADI come from the germline V gene. CDR3 amino acids: CASSDGVAYEQYF. The CDR3 coding sequence is TGCGCCAGCAGTGACGGAGTAGCCTACGAGCAGTACTTC.

The genes are TRBV28 and TRBJ1-1; TRBD1 aligns across 7 bases. This CDR3 is built from 18 residues. Trimming removed 4 bases from V and 0 bases from J; junction bases left unmatched: 14. Germline assignment: CDR1 MDHEN and CDR2 SYDVKM. Here the CDR3 DNA reads TGTGCCAGCAGTTCGCCGGCCGGGACAGCTGTTATGAACACTGAAGCTTTCTTT. The encoded protein is CASSSPAGTAVMNTEAFF.

This clonotype was picked up many times. The chain couples TRBV6-5 to TRBJ1-5, with no clear D. Germline CDR1 MNHEY, CDR2 SVGAGI. The V end lost 3 bases, the J end lost 5 bases, and 8 bases lay between the germline ends. The CDR3 runs to 13 residues. CDR3 in amino acids: CASSYAGDQPQHF. In nucleotides, the CDR3 is TGTGCCAGCAGTTATGCGGGAGATCAGCCCCAGCATTTT.

This clonotype was observed a handful of times. The chain uses TRBV4-1 and TRBJ2-5; 11 nucleotides line up with TRBD2. The CDR3 has 14 amino acids. Trimming at V came to 5 bases and at J to 9 bases, leaving 8 bases not matched to a gene. Germline V lookup: CDR1 MGHRA, CDR2 YSYEKL. The CDR3, as DNA: TGCGCCAGCAGCGGGTTAGCGGGAGGGCCGCCCCAGTACTTC. Protein product: CASSGLAGGPPQYF.

In its sample, this clonotype was seen many times. The gene calls are TRBV6-1 and TRBJ2-2; TRBD2 aligns across 9 bases. The CDR3 consists of 14 residues. The germline gives CDR1 MNHNS, CDR2 SASEGT. The J segment lost 2 bases and the V segment lost 8 bases, leaving 3 bases of the junction unmatched. The CDR3 bases are TGTGCCAGCTATAGCGGGAGAAACACCGGGGAGCTGTTTTTT. This translates into CASYSGRNTGELFF.

This clonotype has only a few counts. The chain carries TRBV10-2 and TRBJ2-1; TRBD2 aligns across 16 bases. CDR1 WSHSY and CDR2 SAAADI come from the germline V gene. CDR3 length: 15 amino acids. The junction had 5 bases not matched to a gene; V was cut back by 6 bases and J by 9 bases. The CDR3 loop is CASRGTSGRGGEQFF. The CDR3 coding sequence is TGCGCCAGCAGGGGGACTAGCGGGAGGGGGGGTGAGCAGTTCTTC.

With respect to this clonotype: This likely stems from a read error, as it lies one base from a far larger clone. The gene calls are TRBV11-2 and TRBJ1-5; TRBD1 is a possible D gene (6 bases). This CDR3 contains 17 residues. Germline loops: CDR1 SGHAT, CDR2 FQNNGV. V lost 5 bases and J 2 bases, leaving 19 bases between the germline ends. In nucleotides, the CDR3 is TGTGCCAGCAGCCTGTTTGGGACAACGCGGCGCAATCAGCCCCAGCATTTT. It translates to CASSLFGTTRRNQPQHF. Using reference TRBV11-2 and TRBJ1-5 for the parts outside the CDR3, the full variable domain is EAGVAQSPRYKIIEKRQSVAFWCNPISGHATLYWYQQILGQGPKLLIQFQNNGVVDDSQLPKDRFSAERLKGVDSTLKIQPAKLEDSAVYLCASSLFGTTRRNQPQHFGDGTRLSIL.

This clonotype was seen only a few times. The chain links TRBV9 to TRBJ1-1; tentative D call: TRBD1 (6 bases). Looked up from germline, CDR1 is SGDLS and CDR2 is YYNGEE. This CDR3 comprises 15 residues. V lost 1 base, J lost 0 bases, and 10 bases lay in between. This CDR3 reads CASSVLDRVNTEAFF. CDR3 DNA: TGTGCCAGCAGCGTACTGGACAGAGTGAACACTGAAGCTTTCTTT.

For the CDR3, the DNA is TGTGCCAGCAGCGTAGCATCCACAGCGGAGGGCCAGTACTTC. Amino acid sequence: CASSVASTAEGQYF. V and J are TRBV9 and TRBJ2-1; D is possibly TRBD2 (6 bases). The last part of the DNA fits TRBJ2-5 better; the J call may be wrong. This CDR3 comprises 14 residues. Germline assignment: CDR1 SGDLS and CDR2 YYNGEE.

This clonotype came up once. A much bigger clone sits one base away, suggesting this may be a read error. The chain combines TRBV18 with TRBJ2-7; maybe TRBD2 (5 bases). The germline V and J ends were trimmed by 3 bases and 8 bases, with 17 bases remaining between them. The germline gives CDR1 KGHSH, CDR2 LQKENI. CDR3 length: 14 residues. CDR3 protein: CASSPIRGTNKQYF. The DNA of the CDR3 is TGTGCCAGCTCACCCATACGGGGAACAAACAAGCAGTACTTC.

This clonotype was counted many times. V is TRBV27 and J is TRBJ1-5, with 8 bases identical to TRBD1. The germline V gene encodes CDR1 MNHEY and CDR2 SMNVEV (reference sequence). The CDR3 sequence is 17 residues long. V was clipped by 5 bases and J by 0 bases; unmatched bases: 9. CDR3 sequence (DNA): TGTGCCAGCAGTCCTCGGACAGGGCGAAGTAGCAATCAGCCCCAGCATTTT. Its protein product is CASSPRTGRSSNQPQHF.

Worth noting for this clonotype: A single base separates this from a much larger clone, so it may be a read error. This sequence joins TRBV12-3 or TRBV12-4 and TRBJ2-7; D not resolved. The CDR3 extends over 12 amino acids. The germline V and J ends were trimmed by 11 bases and 3 bases, with 14 bases remaining between them. CDR3 region: CAGAWQIYEQYF. The CDR3 DNA follows: TGTGCCGGCGCGTGGCAAATCTACGAGCAGTACTTC.

This clonotype showed up many times. J is TRBJ2-7 and V is TRBV11-2; D is possibly TRBD1 (6 bases). Trimming took 5 bases from V and 2 from J, leaving 19 bases between them. The CDR3 has 16 residues. Germline CDR1 is SGHAT and CDR2 is FQNNGV. CDR3 DNA: TGTGCCAGCAGCCGTGCTGCAGGGGAGTATCCCTACGAGCAGTACTTC. It specifies CASSRAAGEYPYEQYF.

About this clonotype: This may stem from a read error, because a much larger clone lies one nucleotide away. The V call is TRBV30, the J call TRBJ2-1; 7 bases match TRBD2. In germline, CDR1 is GTSNPN, CDR2 SVGIG (reference sequence). The CDR3 totals 14 residues. V was pared by 4 bases and J by 9 bases, with 12 bases of the junction left unmatched. The CDR3 loop reads CAWTVKAGTREQFF. Written as DNA, the CDR3 is TGTGCCTGGACTGTCAAAGCGGGAACGCGTGAGCAGTTCTTC.

This sequence joins TRBV24-1 and TRBJ2-1, with D possibly matching TRBD1 (6 bases). The V gene's germline CDR1 is KGHDR and CDR2 SFDVKD. The CDR3 totals 17 residues. With 4 bases removed from V and 7 bases from J, the gap between germline ends came to 22 bases. The DNA for the CDR3 is TGTGCCACCAGTGACCCCTCTGGGGGCTATAGAGAAAATGAGCAGTTCTTC. Encoded protein: CATSDPSGGYRENEQFF.

The chain is built from TRBV6-5 and TRBJ2-1, with D perhaps being TRBD1 or TRBD2 (5 bases each). The V gene's germline CDR1 is MNHEY and CDR2 SVGAGI. V shed 2 bases and J shed 0 bases, with 14 bases lying between them. The CDR3 is 17 amino acids. CDR3 residues: CASSYRDHPSSYNEQFF. The CDR3 DNA is TGTGCCAGCAGTTACCGGGACCATCCTAGCTCCTACAATGAGCAGTTCTTC.

This clonotype has ten or more counts. The chain combines TRBV30 with TRBJ1-5, with D possibly matching TRBD1 (5 bases). Germline CDR1 is GTSNPN and CDR2 is SVGIG (reference sequence). The CDR3 contains 13 residues. V was shortened by 1 base and J by 4 bases, with 8 bases between the two germline ends. In DNA form, the CDR3 reads TGTGCCTGGAGTGGGGACGCGAATCAGCCCCAGCATTTT. Its translation is CAWSGDANQPQHF. Using reference TRBV30 and TRBJ1-5 for the parts outside the CDR3, the full variable domain is SQTIHQWPATLVQPVGSPLSLECTVEGTSNPNLYWYRQAAGRGLQLLFYSVGIGQISSEVPQNLSASRPQDRQFILSSKKLLLSDSGFYLCAWSGDANQPQHFGDGTRLSIL.

There are a few counts of this clonotype. At one end the junction does not follow the germline gene, possibly because of a read error. CDR3 bases: TGTGCCAGTAGCTTAACACAGGGCGGGGAGCTGTTTTTT. Amino acid sequence: CASSLTQGGELFF. V gene TRBV7-3 combines with J gene TRBJ2-2; a weak D match, TRBD1 (6 bases). Germline V gene sequence: CDR1 SGHTA, CDR2 FQGTGA. This CDR3 region has 13 residues.

There are a few counts of this clonotype. The rearrangement uses TRBV11-2 and TRBJ1-2; D unclear. V was trimmed by 0 bases and J by 7 bases, leaving 12 bases between them. This CDR3 is built from 14 residues. Germline V lookup: CDR1 SGHAT, CDR2 FQNNGV. The DNA for the CDR3 is TGTGCCAGCAGCTTAGATCCCTACCCGAGTGGCTACACCTTC. This gives the protein CASSLDPYPSGYTF.

This clonotype was observed a few times. The chain links TRBV7-3 to TRBJ2-1; D gene unclear. V was trimmed by 2 bases and J by 6 bases, leaving 8 bases between them. The CDR3 length is 13 residues. Germline-derived CDR1 and CDR2 are SGHTA and FQGTGA. CDR3 nucleotide sequence: TGTGCCAGCAGCTTACCCTACATCAATGAGCAGTTCTTC. It specifies CASSLPYINEQFF. Full variable domain (remainder filled in from reference TRBV7-3 and TRBJ2-1): GAGVSQTPSNKVTEKGKYVELRCDPISGHTALYWYRQSLGQGPEFLIYFQGTGAADDSGLPNDRFFAVRPEGSVSTLKIQRTERGDSAVYLCASSLPYINEQFFGPGTRLTVL.

This clonotype was found many times. The chain is built from TRBV20-1 and TRBJ2-7; D perhaps matches TRBD2 (6 bases). With 6 bases removed from V and 7 bases from J, the gap between germline ends came to 25 bases. Per the germline V gene, CDR1 is DFQATT and CDR2 is SNEGSKA (reference sequence). The length of the CDR3 is 15 residues. CDR3 coding DNA: TGCAGTGCACCACACGGGGCAGCGGCAGGGAGGGAGCAGTACTTC. It codes for CSAPHGAAAGREQYF.

This clonotype came up a few times. The rearrangement links TRBV28 to TRBJ1-5; D is unresolved. The CDR3 has 15 amino acids. Germline V gene lookup returns CDR1 MDHEN and CDR2 SYDVKM. Trimming stripped 3 bases from V and 0 bases from J, with 9 bases between. CDR3 residues: CASSFRSSSNQPQHF. The CDR3 nucleotides are TGTGCCAGCAGTTTCCGGAGTTCTAGCAATCAGCCCCAGCATTTT.

Note on this clonotype: Possible read error: a much larger clone is one base away. This rearrangement joins TRBV6-2 or TRBV6-3 to TRBJ1-2; D is perhaps TRBD1 (6 bases). Germline CDR1 is MNHEY and CDR2 is SVGEGT. V lost 5 bases and J lost 4, with 14 bases in between. This CDR3 comprises 14 residues. CDR3 nucleotide sequence: TGTGCCAGCAGTGGAGGGGGACGGGTCTATGGCTACACCTTC. This sequence encodes CASSGGGRVYGYTF.

This clonotype occurred many times. The chain has TRBV27 and TRBJ2-1; 8 bases line up with TRBD1. Germline V gives CDR1 MNHEY, CDR2 SMNVEV (reference sequence). The length of the CDR3 is 12 residues. After removal of 6 bases from V and 10 bases from J, the junction contained 5 bases not matched to a gene. In DNA form, the CDR3 reads TGTGCCAGCAGATACCGGGACAGGGAGCAGTTCTTC. Protein sequence: CASRYRDREQFF.

The rearrangement uses TRBV20-1 and TRBJ2-5, with 7 bases matching TRBD1. CDR3 size: 16 residues. Germline V CDR1 and CDR2: DFQATT, SNEGSKA (reference sequence). The trim removed 0 bases at V and 4 bases at J, leaving 11 bases unmatched. The CDR3 DNA is TGCAGTGCTAGAGATTTCAGGCAGGGGGTAGCAGAGACCCAGTACTTC. It specifies CSARDFRQGVAETQYF.

Concerning this clonotype itself: This likely came from a read error, as a far larger clone is one base away. V gene TRBV6-9 combines with J gene TRBJ2-2, with TRBD2 as a possible D gene (5 bases). Germline loops: CDR1 MNHGY, CDR2 SVAAGI. The CDR3 runs 15 residues. The V gene lost 2 bases and the J gene lost 4 bases, with 11 bases spanning the gap. CDR3 DNA: TGTGCCAGCAGTTATACCCGGGCGGGCACCGGGGAGCTGTTTTTT. This codes for CASSYTRAGTGELFF.

This clonotype was observed at least ten times. This sequence joins TRBV24-1 and TRBJ1-1; D unresolved. This CDR3 comprises 14 residues. Germline CDR1 reads KGHDR; CDR2 reads SFDVKD. V was clipped by 1 base and J by 3 bases, with 8 bases between them. CDR3 in DNA: TGTGCCACCAGTGATTTAGGTGGACACACTGAAGCTTTCTTT. Amino acids: CATSDLGGHTEAFF.

This clonotype was observed many times. The chain uses TRBV28 and TRBJ1-5; weak D call: TRBD1 (6 bases). Germline V CDR1 and CDR2: MDHEN, SYDVKM. The CDR3 extends over 14 amino acids. The V end was cut by 6 bases, the J end by 5 bases, with 14 bases between. CDR3 protein: CASRLTGRDQPQHF. The CDR3 DNA follows: TGTGCCAGCAGGCTAACAGGGAGGGATCAGCCCCAGCATTTT.